This T cell receptor beta chain originates from a study of control samples from healthy donors and cancer patients. Clones were read by immunoSEQ multiplex PCR, and TCRdb kept only the in-frame ones, dropping some. The sample records 150,000 to 200,000 clones, over 80% being singletons. This CDR3 has 13 residues. V gave up 4 bases and J gave up 11 bases, with 16 bases separating them. CDR1 SGHRS and CDR2 YFSETQ come from the germline V gene. The chain carries TRBV5-1 and TRBJ2-1; D may be TRBD2 (5 bases). This receptor was obtained from a man between 18 and 29 years old in good health. The sequencing input was blood. The CDR3 loop reads CASSLQERDQQFF. The CDR3 DNA reads as TGCGCCAGCAGCCTGCAGGAACGGGATCAGCAGTTCTTC.